What follows are 5 T cell receptor beta chains derived from one specimen sequenced in a study of monozygotic twins with inflammatory bowel disease (dated by TCRdb to between 2018 and 2021). Preparation of the library involved 5' RACE. Instrument used: Illumina HiSeq 2500. The reads underwent TCRdb reprocessing, giving one record for each CDR3 protein sequence and no DNA. The table for this sample lists 200,000 to 250,000 distinct CDR3 sequences. The leading ten clones occupy about 8% of the sample. Sequencing input: blood. The receptors shown here come from a human donor with ulcerative colitis or Crohn's disease, or a healthy co-twin of an affected twin (not recorded which).

This chain links TRBV20-1 with TRBJ1-4; the TRBD1 assignment by TCRdb is unverifiable without DNA. Germline assignment: CDR1 DFQATT and CDR2 SNEGSKA (reference sequence). The CDR3 is made up of 15 amino acids. CDR3 loop: CSAIDSRTTNEKLFF.

The chain links TRBV5-1 to TRBJ2-1; checking the TCRdb D call of TRBD2 is not possible without DNA. Germline loops: CDR1 SGHRS, CDR2 YFSETQ. The CDR3 is 15 amino acids. The CDR3 sequence is CASSLTSGRHYEQFF.

The genes are TRBV19 and TRBJ2-3. The germline V gene has CDR1 LNHDA and CDR2 SQIVND (reference sequence). The CDR3 has 13 amino acids. CDR3 loop: CASSWTSTDTQYF.

The V and J genes are TRBV20-1 and TRBJ1-2; TCRdb's D call of TRBD1 is untestable without DNA. Germline CDR1 DFQATT, CDR2 SNEGSKA (reference sequence). This CDR3 is 13 amino acids long. The CDR3 region is CSAEGQANYGYTF.

The chain joins TRBV4-3 to TRBJ2-7. Germline CDR1 and CDR2: LGHNA and YSLEER. CDR3 size: 14 residues. The CDR3 here is CASSQVAGPYEQYF.